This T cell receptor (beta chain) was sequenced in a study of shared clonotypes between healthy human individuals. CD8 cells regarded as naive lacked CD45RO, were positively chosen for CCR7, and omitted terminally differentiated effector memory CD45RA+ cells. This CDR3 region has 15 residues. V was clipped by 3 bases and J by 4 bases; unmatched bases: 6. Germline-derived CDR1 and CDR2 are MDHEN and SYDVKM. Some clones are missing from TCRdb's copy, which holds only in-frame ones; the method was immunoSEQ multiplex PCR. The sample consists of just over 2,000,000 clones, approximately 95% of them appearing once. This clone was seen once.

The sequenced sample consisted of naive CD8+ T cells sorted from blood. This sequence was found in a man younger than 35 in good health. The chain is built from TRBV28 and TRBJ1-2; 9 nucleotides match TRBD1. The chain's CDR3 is CASSFPNRGLYGYTF. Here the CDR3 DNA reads TGTGCCAGCAGTTTCCCGAACAGGGGGCTCTATGGCTACACCTTC.